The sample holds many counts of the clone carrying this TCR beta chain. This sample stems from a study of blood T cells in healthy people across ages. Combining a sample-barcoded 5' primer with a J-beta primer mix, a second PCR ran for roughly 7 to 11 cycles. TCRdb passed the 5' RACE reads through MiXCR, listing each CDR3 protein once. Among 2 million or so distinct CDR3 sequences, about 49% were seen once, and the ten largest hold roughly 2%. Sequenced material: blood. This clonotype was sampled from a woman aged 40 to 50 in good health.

CDR3 residues: CASSLMGTDTQYF. The CDR3 DNA reads as TGTGCCAGCAGTTTAATGGGCACAGATACGCAGTATTTT. The chain couples TRBV27 to TRBJ2-3; no clear D gene. V was clipped by 2 bases and J by 1 base, with 4 bases between them. This CDR3 has 13 amino acids. Germline values: CDR1 MNHEY, CDR2 SMNVEV (reference sequence).